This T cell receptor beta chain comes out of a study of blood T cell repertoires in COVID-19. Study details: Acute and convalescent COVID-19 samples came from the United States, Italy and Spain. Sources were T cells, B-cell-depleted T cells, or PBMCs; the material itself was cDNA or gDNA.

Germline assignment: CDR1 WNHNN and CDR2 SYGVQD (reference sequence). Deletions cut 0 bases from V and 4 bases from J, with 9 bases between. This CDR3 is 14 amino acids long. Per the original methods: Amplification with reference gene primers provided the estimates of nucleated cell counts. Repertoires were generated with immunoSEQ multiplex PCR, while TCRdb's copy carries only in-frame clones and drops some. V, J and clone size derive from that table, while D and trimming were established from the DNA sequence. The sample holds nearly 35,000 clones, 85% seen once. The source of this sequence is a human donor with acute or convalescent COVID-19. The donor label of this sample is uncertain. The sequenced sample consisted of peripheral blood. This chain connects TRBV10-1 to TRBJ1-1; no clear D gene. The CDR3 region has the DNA TGCGCCAGCAGTGAGTCGGCGGGGTCCACTGAAGCTTTCTTT. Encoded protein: CASSESAGSTEAFF.